Listed below are T cell receptor beta chains from one sample, sequenced in a study of shared clonotypes between healthy human individuals. Generated by immunoSEQ multiplex PCR, the TCRdb table keeps only in-frame clones and is missing some. This sample yields 2 million to 2.5 million clones, of which about 90% are seen a single time; around 0.4% belongs to the top ten. The sample taken for sequencing was naive CD4+ T cells from PBMCs. Source of these receptors: a young man in good health. Some clones in this sample may be carry-over from other donors' samples. The CDR3 runs from the conserved cysteine through the conserved F or W. The D gene is left open where the match is weak. Clone size is shown for a subset of rows, as once, few, many or a class of expanded clone.

j_call	v_call	d_call	clone_size	cdr3_aa	cdr3_nt
TRBJ2-3	TRBV20-1	NA	NA	CSASLGDTQYF	TGCAGTGCCTCCTTGGGGGATACGCAGTATTTT
TRBJ1-2	TRBV4-2	NA	NA	CASSPPQRTENYGYTF	TGTGCCAGCAGCCCTCCCCAGCGAACAGAAAACTATGGCTACACCTTC
TRBJ2-7	TRBV18	NA	NA	CASSPTPGGGADEQYF	TGTGCCAGCTCACCTACGCCGGGTGGAGGGGCGGACGAGCAGTACTTC
TRBJ2-1	TRBV6-5	TRBD2	NA	CASRPTLADNEQFF	TGTGCCAGCAGGCCGACTCTAGCGGACAATGAGCAGTTCTTC
TRBJ1-1	TRBV7-3	NA	few	CASSPTRNTEAFF	TGTGCCAGCAGCCCTACAAGGAACACTGAAGCTTTCTTT
TRBJ2-1	TRBV9	TRBD1	NA	CASSSAGQGAPGRFF	TGTGCCAGCAGCTCCGCCGGACAGGGGGCCCCCGGGCGGTTCTTC
TRBJ2-5	TRBV6-1	NA	NA	CASRRGVEETQYF	TGTGCCAGCAGGCGGGGAGTAGAAGAGACCCAGTACTTC
TRBJ1-2	TRBV28	NA	NA	CASSLRGRVGYTF	TGTGCCAGCAGTTTACGGGGGCGCGTCGGCTACACCTTC
TRBJ1-1	TRBV5-1	TRBD1	NA	CASSTAGTGGTEAFF	TGCGCCAGCAGCACGGCCGGGACAGGAGGCACTGAAGCTTTCTTT
TRBJ2-2	TRBV11-3	NA	NA	CASSQQGRELFF	TGTGCCAGCAGCCAACAGGGCCGGGAGCTGTTTTTT
TRBJ2-6	TRBV18	NA	once	CASSPTGGFGANVLTF	TGTGCCAGCTCACCCACAGGAGGGTTTGGGGCCAACGTCCTGACTTTC
TRBJ2-2	TRBV9	NA	NA	CASSGQGPNTGELFF	TGTGCCAGCAGCGGTCAGGGTCCGAACACCGGGGAGCTGTTTTTT
TRBJ2-7	TRBV6-5	NA	NA	CASSYSSAYSYEQYF	TGTGCCAGCAGTTACTCGTCGGCCTATTCCTACGAGCAGTACTTC
TRBJ2-5	TRBV2	NA	NA	CASTFQIQETQYF	TGTGCCAGCACTTTTCAGATACAAGAGACCCAGTACTTC
TRBJ2-3	TRBV18	NA	NA	CASSPTPSTDTQYF	TGTGCCAGCTCTCCTACACCTAGCACAGATACGCAGTATTTT
TRBJ2-3	TRBV7-9	TRBD2	NA	CASSLGLAGGPLSTDTQYF	TGTGCCAGCAGTTTGGGACTAGCGGGAGGACCCCTTAGCACAGATACGCAGTATTTT
TRBJ2-7	TRBV6-5	NA	NA	CASSSPGRGGYEQYF	TGTGCCAGCAGTTCACCCGGGAGAGGGGGCTACGAGCAGTACTTC
TRBJ2-3	TRBV29-1	NA	NA	CSVAGGTRGTDTQYF	TGCAGCGTTGCCGGGGGCACCCGGGGCACAGATACGCAGTATTTT
TRBJ2-7	TRBV28	TRBD2	once	CASSSGGRTPYEQYF	TGTGCCAGCAGTTCGGGGGGGCGAACGCCCTACGAGCAGTACTTC
TRBJ2-2	TRBV14	TRBD1	NA	CASSQRTGGRAGELFF	TGTGCCAGCAGCCAACGGACAGGGGGTCGGGCCGGGGAGCTGTTTTTT
TRBJ2-2	TRBV5-1	NA	NA	CASSFIGDYTGELFF	TGCGCCAGCAGCTTCATAGGGGACTACACCGGGGAGCTGTTTTTT
TRBJ2-7	TRBV29-1	NA	NA	CSVEVSRKGEQYF	TGCAGCGTTGAAGTGAGCCGGAAGGGCGAGCAGTACTTC
TRBJ1-5	TRBV6-6	TRBD1	NA	CASSYGRGSNQPQHF	TGTGCCAGCAGTTATGGCAGGGGGAGCAATCAGCCCCAGCATTTT
TRBJ1-4	TRBV18	TRBD1	NA	CASSPVGQGGLKLFF	TGTGCCAGCTCACCTGTGGGACAGGGGGGCTTAAAACTGTTTTTT
TRBJ2-7	TRBV6-5	TRBD2	NA	CASSSGTSGREQYF	TGTGCCAGCAGTTCCGGGACTAGCGGGAGGGAGCAGTACTTC
TRBJ2-1	TRBV7-7	NA	NA	CASSLLGTGEQFF	TGTGCCAGCAGCTTATTGGGGACGGGTGAGCAGTTCTTC
TRBJ2-3	TRBV28	TRBD2	NA	CASNNELAGGSQRDF	TGTGCCAGCAATAATGAACTAGCGGGAGGTTCCCAGCGGGATTTT
TRBJ1-5	TRBV19	TRBD1	few	CASQRVGTGTLQPQHF	TGTGCCAGTCAGAGGGTGGGGACAGGGACCCTCCAGCCCCAGCATTTT
TRBJ1-1	TRBV7-9	NA	NA	CASSLSENTEAFF	TGTGCCAGCAGCCTGTCGGAGAACACTGAAGCTTTCTTT
TRBJ1-2	TRBV15	NA	few	CATSRPGQGSRGYTF	TGTGCCACCAGCAGGCCCGGGCAGGGGTCGAGGGGCTACACCTTC
TRBJ1-1	TRBV27	NA	few	CASSSGQMNTEAFF	TGTGCCAGCAGTTCCGGGCAGATGAACACTGAAGCTTTCTTT
TRBJ2-2	TRBV7-5	NA	NA	CVRRGRVDREDTGELFF	TGTGTCAGAAGGGGGCGCGTGGACAGGGAAGACACCGGGGAGCTGTTTTTT
TRBJ1-4	TRBV5-1	NA	NA	CASSFGRSPPEKLFF	TGCGCCAGCAGCTTCGGACGGTCCCCTCCTGAAAAACTGTTTTTT
TRBJ2-7	TRBV6-1	NA	NA	CASSDVPGPNAYEQYF	TGTGCCAGCAGTGATGTTCCGGGACCGAACGCCTACGAGCAGTACTTC
TRBJ2-7	TRBV18	NA	NA	CASSPYTSSPYEQYF	TGTGCCAGCTCACCATATACTAGCAGTCCTTACGAGCAGTACTTC
TRBJ2-7	TRBV28	NA	NA	CASSPAGGRHEQYF	TGTGCCAGCAGTCCTGCCGGAGGGCGGCACGAGCAGTACTTC
TRBJ2-7	TRBV6-6	NA	NA	CASSYSQGLEQYF	TGTGCCAGCAGTTACTCGCAGGGTCTCGAGCAGTACTTC
TRBJ1-2	TRBV28	NA	once	CASSFHSRYGYTF	TGTGCCAGCAGTTTTCACAGCCGCTATGGCTACACCTTC
TRBJ2-2	TRBV9	NA	NA	CASRGGGANTGELFF	TGTGCCAGCAGGGGAGGCGGCGCGAACACCGGGGAGCTGTTTTTT
TRBJ2-5	TRBV9	NA	NA	CASSVAGSETQYF	TGTGCCAGCAGCGTAGCCGGCTCGGAGACCCAGTACTTC
TRBJ2-3	TRBV19	NA	NA	CASSIRASSTDTQYF	TGTGCCAGTAGTATAAGGGCCAGTAGCACAGATACGCAGTATTTT
TRBJ2-5	TRBV18	NA	NA	CASSPSMGETQYF	TGTGCCAGCTCACCATCGATGGGGGAGACCCAGTACTTC
TRBJ2-2	TRBV28	TRBD2	NA	CASSLPRPGTSGRTGELFF	TGTGCCAGCAGTTTACCCCGACCGGGGACTAGCGGGAGGACGGGGGAGCTGTTTTTT
TRBJ1-5	TRBV2	NA	NA	CASSEEPGARQPQHF	TGTGCCAGCAGTGAAGAACCGGGGGCCCGGCAGCCCCAGCATTTT
TRBJ2-5	TRBV14	TRBD1	NA	CASSRQGGQETQYF	TGTGCCAGCAGCAGACAGGGGGGGCAAGAGACCCAGTACTTC
TRBJ2-6	TRBV6-6	NA	NA	CASSRAGRSGANVLTF	TGTGCCAGCTCACGGGCTGGCCGTTCCGGGGCCAACGTCCTGACTTTC
TRBJ2-2	TRBV7-8	TRBD2	NA	CASSLESLALRGTRAYTGELFF	TGTGCCAGCAGCTTAGAAAGTTTGGCCCTAAGAGGGACTAGGGCGTACACCGGGGAGCTGTTTTTT
TRBJ2-7	TRBV7-2	TRBD1	NA	CASSTGQTEQYF	TGTGCCAGCAGCACGGGACAGACCGAGCAGTACTTC